This T cell receptor beta chain stems from a study of technical replicates of blood from a handful of donors. Repertoires were generated with immunoSEQ multiplex PCR, while TCRdb's copy carries only in-frame clones and drops some. The sample includes more than 90,000 clones, roughly 95% of them seen just once. Sequencing was performed on T cells isolated from PBMCs. This receptor was identified in a human donor in good health.

Here the CDR3 reads CASSLEAGDYGYTF. The CDR3 DNA follows: TGTGCCAGCAGCTTGGAGGCAGGGGACTATGGCTACACCTTC. The chain recombines TRBV5-6 with TRBJ1-2; TRBD1 is a possible D gene (6 bases). Trimming took off 0 bases at V and 3 bases at J, with 9 bases between the two ends. Germline V gene data show CDR1 as SGHDT and CDR2 as YYEEEE. The CDR3 length is 14 residues.